This T cell receptor (beta chain) was sequenced during a study of blood T cell repertoires in COVID-19. The overall study: PBMCs, B-cell-depleted T cells, or T cells provided the cDNA or gDNA that made up the material.

Some clones are missing from TCRdb's copy, which holds only in-frame ones; the method was immunoSEQ multiplex PCR. The top ten hold about 6.5% of the sample, which has about 55,000 clones, around 90% seen once. This clone was seen a single time. CDR3 length: 13 residues. J lost 5 bases, V lost 5 bases, and 5 bases had no gene match. Germline V CDR1 and CDR2: MNHGY, SAAAGT. The rearrangement uses TRBV6-8 and TRBJ1-2; 7 bases agree with TRBD1. This clonotype originated in a man between 50 and 59 years old with active COVID-19. Sequencing was performed on peripheral blood. The CDR3 spells CASSHRGRYGYTF. CDR3 DNA sequence: TGTGCCAGCAGTCACAGGGGTAGATATGGCTACACCTTC.